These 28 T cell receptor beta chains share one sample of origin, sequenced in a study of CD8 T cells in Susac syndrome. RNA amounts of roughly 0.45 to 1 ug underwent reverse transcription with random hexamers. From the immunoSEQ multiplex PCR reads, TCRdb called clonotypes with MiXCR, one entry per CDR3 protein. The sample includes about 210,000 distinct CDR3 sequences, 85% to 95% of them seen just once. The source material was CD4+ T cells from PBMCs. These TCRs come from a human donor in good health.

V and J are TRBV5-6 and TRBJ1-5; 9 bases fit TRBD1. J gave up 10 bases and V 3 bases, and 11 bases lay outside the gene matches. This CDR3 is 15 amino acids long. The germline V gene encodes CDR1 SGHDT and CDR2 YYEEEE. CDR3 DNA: TGTGCCAGCAGCTCCTCGGGACAGGGTGTAGTACCCCAGCATTTT. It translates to CASSSSGQGVVPQHF.

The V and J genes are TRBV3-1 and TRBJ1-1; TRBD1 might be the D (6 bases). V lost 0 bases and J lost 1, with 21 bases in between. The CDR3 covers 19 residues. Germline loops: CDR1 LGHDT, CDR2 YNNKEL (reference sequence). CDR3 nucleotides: TGTGCCAGCAGCCAAGAGCGATTCAGGGGAACCAACCGGAACACTGAAGCTTTCTTT. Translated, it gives CASSQERFRGTNRNTEAFF.

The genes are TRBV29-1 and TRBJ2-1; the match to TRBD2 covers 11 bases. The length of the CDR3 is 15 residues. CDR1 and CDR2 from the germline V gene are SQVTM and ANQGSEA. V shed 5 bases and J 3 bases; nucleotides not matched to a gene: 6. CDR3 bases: TGCAGCGTTCATACCGGGACTAGCGGCTACAATGAGCAGTTCTTC. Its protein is CSVHTGTSGYNEQFF.

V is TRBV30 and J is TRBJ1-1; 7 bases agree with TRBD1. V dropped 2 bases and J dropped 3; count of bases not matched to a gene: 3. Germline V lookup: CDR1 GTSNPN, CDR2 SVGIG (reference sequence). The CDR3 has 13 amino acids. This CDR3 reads CAWSTGAHTEAFF. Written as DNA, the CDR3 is TGTGCCTGGAGTACAGGGGCGCACACTGAAGCTTTCTTT.

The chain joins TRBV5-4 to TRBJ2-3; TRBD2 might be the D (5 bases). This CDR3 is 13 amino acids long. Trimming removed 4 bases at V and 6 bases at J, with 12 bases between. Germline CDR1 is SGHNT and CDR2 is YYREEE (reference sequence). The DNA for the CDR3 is TGTGCCAGCAGCCTGGACTCCCAGGATACGCAGTATTTT. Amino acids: CASSLDSQDTQYF.

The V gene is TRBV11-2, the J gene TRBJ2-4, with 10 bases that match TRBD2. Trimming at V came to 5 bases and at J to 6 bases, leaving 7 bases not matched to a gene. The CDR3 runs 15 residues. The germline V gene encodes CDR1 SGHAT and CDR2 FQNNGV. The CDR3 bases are TGTGCCAGCAGCCCGGTCCGGACTAGCGGAAACATTCAGTACTTC. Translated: CASSPVRTSGNIQYF.

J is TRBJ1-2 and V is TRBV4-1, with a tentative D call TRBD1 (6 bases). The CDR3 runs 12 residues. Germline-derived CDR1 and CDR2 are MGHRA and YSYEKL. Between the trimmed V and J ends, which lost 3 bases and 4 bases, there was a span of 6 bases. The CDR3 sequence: CASSHRGYGYTF. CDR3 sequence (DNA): TGCGCCAGCAGCCACAGGGGCTATGGCTACACCTTC.

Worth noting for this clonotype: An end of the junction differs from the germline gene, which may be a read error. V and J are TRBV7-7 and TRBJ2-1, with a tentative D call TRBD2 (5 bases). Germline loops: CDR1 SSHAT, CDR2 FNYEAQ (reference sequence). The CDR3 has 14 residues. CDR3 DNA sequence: TGTGCTAGCAGCTTTGAGGGTGGTCTCAGCGAGCAGTTCTTC. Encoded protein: CASSFEGGLSEQFF.

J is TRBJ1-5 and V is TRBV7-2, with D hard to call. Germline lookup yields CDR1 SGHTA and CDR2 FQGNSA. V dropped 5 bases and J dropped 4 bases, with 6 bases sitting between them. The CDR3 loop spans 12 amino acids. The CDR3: CASSRKNQPQHF. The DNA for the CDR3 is TGTGCCAGCAGCCGCAAGAATCAGCCCCAGCATTTT.

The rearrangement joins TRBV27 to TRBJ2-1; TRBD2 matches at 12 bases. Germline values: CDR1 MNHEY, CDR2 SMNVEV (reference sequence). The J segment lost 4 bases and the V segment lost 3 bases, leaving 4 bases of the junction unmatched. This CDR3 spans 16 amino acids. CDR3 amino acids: CASSLGLAGGYNEQFF. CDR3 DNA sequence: TGTGCCAGCAGTTTGGGGCTAGCGGGAGGGTACAATGAGCAGTTCTTC.

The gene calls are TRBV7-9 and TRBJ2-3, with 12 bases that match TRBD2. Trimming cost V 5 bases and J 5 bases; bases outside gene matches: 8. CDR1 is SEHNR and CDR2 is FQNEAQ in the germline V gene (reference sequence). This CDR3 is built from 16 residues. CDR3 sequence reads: CASSPLTSGGLDTQYF. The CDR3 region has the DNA TGTGCCAGCAGCCCTCTAACTAGCGGGGGGCTAGATACGCAGTATTTT.

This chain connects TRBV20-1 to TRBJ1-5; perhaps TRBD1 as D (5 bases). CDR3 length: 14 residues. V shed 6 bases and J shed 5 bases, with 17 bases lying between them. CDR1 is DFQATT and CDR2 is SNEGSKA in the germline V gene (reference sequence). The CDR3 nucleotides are TGCAGTGCCCTTCGGTCAGGGTCATATCAGCCCCAGCATTTT. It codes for CSALRSGSYQPQHF.

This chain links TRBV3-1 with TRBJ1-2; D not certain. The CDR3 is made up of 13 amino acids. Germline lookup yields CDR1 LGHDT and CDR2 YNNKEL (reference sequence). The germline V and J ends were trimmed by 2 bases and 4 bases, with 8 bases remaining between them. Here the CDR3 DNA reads TGTGCCAGCAGCCAACCCGCGGGCTATGGCTACACCTTC. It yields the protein CASSQPAGYGYTF.

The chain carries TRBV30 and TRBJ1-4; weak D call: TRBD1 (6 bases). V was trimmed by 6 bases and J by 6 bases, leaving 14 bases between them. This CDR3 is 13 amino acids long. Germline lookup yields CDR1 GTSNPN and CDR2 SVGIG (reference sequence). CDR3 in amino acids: CACRTARDEKLFF. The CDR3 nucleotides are TGTGCCTGTCGGACAGCTAGAGATGAAAAACTGTTTTTT. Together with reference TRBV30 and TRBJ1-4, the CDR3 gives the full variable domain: SQTIHQWPATLVQPVGSPLSLECTVEGTSNPNLYWYRQAAGRGLQLLFYSVGIGQISSEVPQNLSASRPQDRQFILSSKKLLLSDSGFYLCACRTARDEKLFFGSGTQLSVL.

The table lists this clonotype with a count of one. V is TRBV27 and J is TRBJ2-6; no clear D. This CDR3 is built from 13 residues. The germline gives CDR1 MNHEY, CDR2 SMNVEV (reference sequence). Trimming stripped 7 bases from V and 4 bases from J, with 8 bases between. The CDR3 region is CASTSWGANVLTF. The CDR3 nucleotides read TGTGCCAGCACATCATGGGGGGCCAACGTCCTGACTTTC.

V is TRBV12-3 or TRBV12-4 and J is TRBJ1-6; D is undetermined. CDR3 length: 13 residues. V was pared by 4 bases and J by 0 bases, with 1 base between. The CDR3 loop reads CASSSSYNSPLHF. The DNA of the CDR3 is TGTGCCAGCAGTTCCTCCTATAATTCACCCCTCCACTTT.

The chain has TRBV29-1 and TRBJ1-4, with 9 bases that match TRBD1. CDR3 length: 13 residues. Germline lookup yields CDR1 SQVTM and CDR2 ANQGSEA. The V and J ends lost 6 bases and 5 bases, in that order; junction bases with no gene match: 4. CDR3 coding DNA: TGCAGCGTGACGGGACAGGGAAATGAAAAACTGTTTTTT. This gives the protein CSVTGQGNEKLFF.

The CDR3: CASSQRSGRRNEQFF. CDR3 sequence (DNA): TGTGCCAGCAGCCAAAGGAGCGGGAGGCGAAATGAGCAGTTCTTC. The rearrangement joins TRBV7-2 to TRBJ2-1; TRBD2 aligns across 9 bases. Per the germline V gene, CDR1 is SGHTA and CDR2 is FQGNSA. Trimming at V came to 5 bases and at J to 7 bases, leaving 9 bases not matched to a gene. This CDR3 region has 15 residues.

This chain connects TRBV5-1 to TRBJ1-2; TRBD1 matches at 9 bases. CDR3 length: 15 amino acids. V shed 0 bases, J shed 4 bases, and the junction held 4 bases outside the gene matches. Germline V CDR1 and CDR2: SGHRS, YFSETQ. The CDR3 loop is CASSLGWTGAYGYTF. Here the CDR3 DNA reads TGCGCCAGCAGCTTGGGCTGGACAGGGGCCTATGGCTACACCTTC.

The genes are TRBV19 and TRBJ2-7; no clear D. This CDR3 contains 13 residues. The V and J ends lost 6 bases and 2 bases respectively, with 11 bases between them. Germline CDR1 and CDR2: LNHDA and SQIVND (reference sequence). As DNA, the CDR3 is TGTGCCAGTAGGAAACAGAACACCTACGAGCAGTACTTC. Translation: CASRKQNTYEQYF.

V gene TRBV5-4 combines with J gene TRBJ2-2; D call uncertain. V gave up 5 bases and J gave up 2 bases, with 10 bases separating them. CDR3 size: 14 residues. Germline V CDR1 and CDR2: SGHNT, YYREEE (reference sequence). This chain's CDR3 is CASSSQPNTGELFF. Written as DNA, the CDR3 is TGTGCCAGCAGTAGCCAGCCTAACACCGGGGAGCTGTTTTTT.

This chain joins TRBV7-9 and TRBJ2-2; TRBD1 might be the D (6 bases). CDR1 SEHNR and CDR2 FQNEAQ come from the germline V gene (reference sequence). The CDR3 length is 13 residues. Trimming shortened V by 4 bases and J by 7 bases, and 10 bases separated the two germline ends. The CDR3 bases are TGTGCCAGCAGCTCCCAGGGGTACGGGGAGCTGTTTTTT. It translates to CASSSQGYGELFF.

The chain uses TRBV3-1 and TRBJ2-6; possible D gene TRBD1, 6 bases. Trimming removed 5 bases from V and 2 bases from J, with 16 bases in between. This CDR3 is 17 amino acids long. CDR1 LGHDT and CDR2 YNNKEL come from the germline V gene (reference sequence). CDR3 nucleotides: TGTGCCAGCAGCACCCGTCCGAAGGGGGCTGGGGCCAACGTCCTGACTTTC. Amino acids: CASSTRPKGAGANVLTF.

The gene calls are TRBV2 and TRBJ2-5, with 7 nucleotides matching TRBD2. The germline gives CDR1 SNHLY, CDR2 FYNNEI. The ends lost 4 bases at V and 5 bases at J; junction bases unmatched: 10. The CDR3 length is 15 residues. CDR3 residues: CASSGSKGGIETQYF. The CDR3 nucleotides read TGTGCCAGCAGTGGTTCGAAGGGAGGGATCGAGACCCAGTACTTC.

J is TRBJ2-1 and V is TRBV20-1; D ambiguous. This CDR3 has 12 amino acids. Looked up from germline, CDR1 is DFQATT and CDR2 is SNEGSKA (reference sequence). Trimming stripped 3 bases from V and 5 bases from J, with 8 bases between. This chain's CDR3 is CSASTSHNEQFF. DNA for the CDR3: TGCAGTGCTAGCACCAGCCACAATGAGCAGTTCTTC.

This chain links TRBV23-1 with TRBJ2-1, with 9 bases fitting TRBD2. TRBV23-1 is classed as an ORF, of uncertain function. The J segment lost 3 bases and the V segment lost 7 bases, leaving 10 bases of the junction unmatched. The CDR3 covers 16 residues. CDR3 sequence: CASTILAGVHYNEQFF. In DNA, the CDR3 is TGCGCCAGCACGATCTTAGCGGGAGTTCACTACAATGAGCAGTTCTTC.

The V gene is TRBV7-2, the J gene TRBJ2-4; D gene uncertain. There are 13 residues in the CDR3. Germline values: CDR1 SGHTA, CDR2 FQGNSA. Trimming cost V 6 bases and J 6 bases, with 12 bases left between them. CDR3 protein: CASSLRVGNIQYF. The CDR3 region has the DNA TGTGCCAGCAGTTTACGCGTGGGAAACATTCAGTACTTC.

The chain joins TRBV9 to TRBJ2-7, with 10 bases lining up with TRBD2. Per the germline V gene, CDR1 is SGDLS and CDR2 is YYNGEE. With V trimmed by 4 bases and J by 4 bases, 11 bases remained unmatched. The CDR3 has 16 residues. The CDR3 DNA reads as TGTGCCAGCAGCACAGGCCCGACTAGCGGGCTTTACGAGCAGTACTTC. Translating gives CASSTGPTSGLYEQYF.